This T cell receptor (beta chain) was recorded in a study of PD-L1 blockade in urothelial cancer. Study-wide context: Dosed intravenously at 1,200 mg every 3 weeks, atezolizumab was initiated by patients around 2014.

Germline-derived CDR1 and CDR2 are SGHNT and YENEEA. The CDR3 spans 13 residues. V lost 4 bases to trimming and J lost 5 bases, with 8 bases between them. Measured with immunoSEQ multiplex PCR; TCRdb has only the in-frame clones, and not every one. The data show over 100,000 clones, with approximately 84% seen just once and 3% to 4% held by the top ten. Sample time point: pretreatment peripheral blood. The material was PBMCs, obtained around atezolizumab (anti-PD-L1) treatment. This chain connects TRBV11-3 to TRBJ2-2, with D perhaps TRBD1 (6 bases). This TCR was sampled from a man aged 45-65 years with urothelial cancer. CDR3 sequence reads: CASSYQGTGELFF. The CDR3 DNA reads TGTGCCAGCAGCTATCAGGGGACCGGGGAGCTGTTTTTT.